The clone carrying this T cell receptor (beta chain) appeared once. The assay was immunoSEQ multiplex PCR, and TCRdb's table has in-frame clones only and misses some. The table has roughly 240,000 clones, around 87% seen once. The treatment: 19 received Ad26.COV2.S at low or high dose, single or two shots; about 5 received placebo; per-sample allocation not given. At day 63 after the first vaccine or placebo injection, samples were drawn. Aged 18-55 years, donor was enrolled in Boston in 2020. Trimming took off 2 bases at V and 0 bases at J, with 11 bases between the two ends. In germline, CDR1 is GTSNPN, CDR2 SVGIG (reference sequence). This CDR3 has 15 residues. The entry originates in a study of Ad26.COV2.S vaccination and SARS-CoV-2 variants.

The chain combines TRBV30 with TRBJ1-5; a possible D gene is TRBD1 (5 bases). The sequence was obtained from a person aged 18 to 65 who received the Ad26.COV2.S COVID-19 vaccine or a placebo. The source material was peripheral blood, sampled in a trial of Ad26.COV2.S vaccine versus placebo. The CDR3, as DNA: TGTGCCTGGAGTACCGGGACGCATAGCAATCAGCCCCAGCATTTT. It encodes CAWSTGTHSNQPQHF.